The clone carrying this T cell receptor beta chain was seen once. Its antigen is not identified. The data originate from a study of chemoradiotherapy in HPV16-positive cancers. Study findings and constraints: Candidate HPV-specific clones and E7-related TCR motifs grew in tumor during treatment.

The method was immunoSEQ multiplex PCR; TCRdb's version includes in-frame clones alone and lacks a portion of them. The repertoire holds about 2,000 clones, roughly 84% seen once, with around 3% in the top ten. The CDR3 runs 16 residues. V trimming: 0 bases; J trimming: 0 bases; junction bases outside the gene matches: 5. From germline, CDR1 is GTSNPN and CDR2 SVGIG (reference sequence). The sequence came from a human donor with HPV-associated anogenital cancer. This material consisted of tumor tissue, taken from a patient who underwent chemoradiotherapy. V is TRBV30 and J is TRBJ2-3, with 8 bases fitting TRBD2. The CDR3 DNA sequence: TGTGCCTGGAGTGTATATGCGGGGGGTAGCACAGATACGCAGTATTTT. As protein: CAWSVYAGGSTDTQYF. The entire variable domain, with the rest obtained from reference TRBV30 and TRBJ2-3, is as follows: SQTIHQWPATLVQPVGSPLSLECTVEGTSNPNLYWYRQAAGRGLQLLFYSVGIGQISSEVPQNLSASRPQDRQFILSSKKLLLSDSGFYLCAWSVYAGGSTDTQYFGPGTRLTVL.